This T cell receptor beta chain derives from a study of blood T cell repertoires in COVID-19. The data were produced by immunoSEQ multiplex PCR, yet TCRdb's version contains in-frame clones alone and is incomplete. The sample yields 140,000 or so clones, over 75% seen once. This clone showed up just once. The CDR3 runs 16 residues. V was pared by 0 bases and J by 7 bases, with 2 bases of the junction left unmatched. Germline V gene sequence: CDR1 SGHRS, CDR2 YFSETQ. V is TRBV5-1 and J is TRBJ2-1; 15 bases are a match to TRBD2. The sequenced material came from peripheral blood. The source of this sequence is a woman aged 50 to 60 with acute or convalescent COVID-19. The CDR3 region has the DNA TGCGCCAGCAGCTTGGGGACTAGCGGGGGGGCAAATGAGCAGTTCTTC. This gives the protein CASSLGTSGGANEQFF.